This T cell receptor beta chain was recovered during a study of T cell responses to AZD1222 COVID-19 vaccine. Study-wide findings and caveats: There were mostly white British donors and more females than males, and clonal diversity was possibly underestimated.

Some clones are missing from TCRdb's copy, which holds only in-frame ones; the method was immunoSEQ multiplex PCR. Of roughly 180,000 clones listed, approximately 90% are singletons. As to this clone: Its target is not known. One end of the junction does not line up with germline, which may come from a read error.

The material sequenced was peripheral blood, taken 28 days after the second AZD1222 dose. The clonotype originates from an adult who received the AZD1222 COVID-19 vaccine.

The CDR3 DNA is TGTGCTAGCAGCTCCGGGGCCTACTACGAGCAGTACTTC. Encoded protein: CASSSGAYYEQYF. J is TRBJ2-7 and V is TRBV7-7; TRBD1 or TRBD2 may be the D gene (5 bases each). This CDR3 is built from 13 residues. Germline V gene sequence: CDR1 SSHAT, CDR2 FNYEAQ (reference sequence).